This passage covers 29 T cell receptor beta chains from one sample sequenced in a study of blood T cell repertoires in COVID-19. TCRdb's table, derived via immunoSEQ multiplex PCR, lists solely in-frame clones and lacks some. The repertoire holds about 130,000 clones, with about 80% as singletons. The sequencing sample was made of peripheral blood. These receptors originate from a woman older than 75 with acute or convalescent COVID-19.

This clone showed up just once. The V call is TRBV18, the J call TRBJ1-4; 9 nucleotides agree with TRBD1. In germline, CDR1 is KGHSH, CDR2 LQKENI. Trimming at V came to 0 bases and at J to 16 bases, leaving 6 bases not matched to a gene. This CDR3 has 13 residues. CDR3 in amino acids: CASSPPGTGTKFF. In DNA, the CDR3 is TGTGCCAGCTCACCACCGGGGACAGGGACGAAGTTTTTT.

This clone appeared a few times. In DNA, the CDR3 is TGTGCCAGCAGTGAAGCGCGGGGAAATTCACCCCTCCACTTT. Translated, it gives CASSEARGNSPLHF. The rearrangement joins TRBV6-1 to TRBJ1-6; D is undetermined. CDR3 size: 14 residues. Germline assignment: CDR1 MNHNS and CDR2 SASEGT. Trimming cost V 0 bases and J 7 bases, with 7 bases left between them.

In nucleotides, the CDR3 is TGTGCCAGCATGGTGACAGAGAACACTGAAGCTTTCTTT. This codes for CASMVTENTEAFF. The chain carries TRBV6-5 and TRBJ1-1, with a possible D match to TRBD1 (5 bases). V was shortened by 7 bases and J by 1 base, with 10 bases between the two germline ends. This CDR3 has 13 amino acids. The germline gives CDR1 MNHEY, CDR2 SVGAGI.

The genes are TRBV6-5 and TRBJ2-7, with 11 bases matching TRBD1. CDR3 length equals 14 residues. Germline CDR1 is MNHEY and CDR2 is SVGAGI. The CDR3 bases are TGTGCTGGGGGAAGGACAGGGGGCTTTTACGAGCAGTACTTC. Its translation is CAGGRTGGFYEQYF.

The rearrangement uses TRBV11-2 and TRBJ1-1; TRBD1 matches at 9 bases. The CDR3 length is 15 residues. The germline gives CDR1 SGHAT, CDR2 FQNNGV. V lost 6 bases, J lost 3 bases, and 8 bases stayed unmatched. This CDR3 is CASRHTGGADTEAFF. CDR3 in DNA: TGTGCCAGCAGGCACACAGGGGGCGCGGACACTGAAGCTTTCTTT. Looking up the rest from reference TRBV11-2 and TRBJ1-1 gives the full variable domain: EAGVAQSPRYKIIEKRQSVAFWCNPISGHATLYWYQQILGQGPKLLIQFQNNGVVDDSQLPKDRFSAERLKGVDSTLKIQPAKLEDSAVYLCASRHTGGADTEAFFGQGTRLTVV.

The chain couples TRBV2 to TRBJ1-5; 9 nucleotides align to TRBD1. The CDR3 length is 13 residues. After removal of 6 bases from V and 7 bases from J, the junction contained 4 bases not matched to a gene. CDR1 and CDR2 from the germline V gene are SNHLY and FYNNEI. CDR3 bases: TGTGCCAGCAGCGGGACAGGGAAGCAGCCCCAGCATTTT. It codes for CASSGTGKQPQHF.

The chain uses TRBV15 and TRBJ1-1; TRBD1 matches 11 bases. This CDR3 has 14 amino acids. Germline values: CDR1 LNHNV, CDR2 YYDKDF (reference sequence). V shed 2 bases and J 6 bases; nucleotides not matched to a gene: 2. The CDR3 DNA is TGTGCCACCAGCAGAAGGGGACAGGGGGCTGAAGCTTTCTTT. Translated: CATSRRGQGAEAFF. Using reference TRBV15 and TRBJ1-1 for the parts outside the CDR3, the full variable domain is DAMVIQNPRYQVTQFGKPVTLSCSQTLNHNVMYWYQQKSSQAPKLLFHYYDKDFNNEADTPDNFQSRRPNTSFCFLDIRSPGLGDTAMYLCATSRRGQGAEAFFGQGTRLTVV.

The chain joins TRBV5-5 to TRBJ1-2, with D perhaps TRBD1 (5 bases). Germline values: CDR1 SGHKS, CDR2 YYEKEE (reference sequence). The CDR3 covers 12 residues. Trimming pared 4 bases from V and 8 bases from J, leaving 12 bases between. CDR3 in DNA: TGTGCCAGCAGCCTGGGACTGCACGGCTACACCTTC. This translates into CASSLGLHGYTF.

J is TRBJ1-6 and V is TRBV23-1; D call uncertain. TRBV23-1 is given ORF status, its function remaining uncertain. V lost 1 base and J lost 6, with 19 bases in between. The CDR3 spans 18 residues. CDR3 sequence (DNA): TGCGCCAGCAGTCAATTTCCCCCAAATATGGGCCTTAATTCACCCCTCCACTTT. Translation gives CASSQFPPNMGLNSPLHF.

The genes are TRBV19 and TRBJ1-4, with 9 bases identical to TRBD1. With V trimmed by 2 bases and J by 8 bases, 15 bases remained unmatched. CDR1 LNHDA and CDR2 SQIVND come from the germline V gene (reference sequence). The CDR3 runs to 18 residues. The CDR3 here is CASSIYGTGQVRSEKLFF. As DNA, the CDR3 is TGTGCCAGTAGTATATATGGGACAGGGCAAGTACGATCGGAAAAACTGTTTTTT.

The chain employs TRBV11-2 and TRBJ1-1; D unresolved. This CDR3 has 14 amino acids. V was pared by 5 bases and J by 2 bases, with 12 bases between. CDR1 is SGHAT and CDR2 is FQNNGV in the germline V gene. As DNA, the CDR3 is TGTGCCAGCAGCGAAGTTGTGGCAAACACTGAAGCTTTCTTT. It is translated as CASSEVVANTEAFF. Combining the CDR3 with reference TRBV11-2 and TRBJ1-1 gives the whole variable domain EAGVAQSPRYKIIEKRQSVAFWCNPISGHATLYWYQQILGQGPKLLIQFQNNGVVDDSQLPKDRFSAERLKGVDSTLKIQPAKLEDSAVYLCASSEVVANTEAFFGQGTRLTVV.

The V gene is TRBV15, the J gene TRBJ1-5, with D possibly matching TRBD1 (6 bases). The length of the CDR3 is 14 residues. CDR1 is LNHNV, CDR2 YYDKDF, per germline (reference sequence). V lost 4 bases and J lost 1, with 8 bases in between. CDR3 bases: TGTGCCACCAGCAACAGGGCGAGCAATCAGCCCCAGCATTTT. Protein: CATSNRASNQPQHF.

V is TRBV7-2 and J is TRBJ1-1; no reliable D call. CDR3 length: 16 amino acids. The V gene lost 3 bases and the J gene lost 4 bases, with 18 bases spanning the gap. The germline V gene encodes CDR1 SGHTA and CDR2 FQGNSA. The CDR3 DNA sequence: TGTGCCAGCAGCTTCTTGGGCCTTAAGCGGGTCACTGAAGCTTTCTTT. The encoded protein is CASSFLGLKRVTEAFF. Looking up the rest from reference TRBV7-2 and TRBJ1-1 gives the full variable domain: GAGVSQSPSNKVTEKGKDVELRCDPISGHTALYWYRQSLGQGLEFLIYFQGNSAPDKSGLPSDRFSAERTGGSVSTLTIQRTQQEDSAVYLCASSFLGLKRVTEAFFGQGTRLTVV.

J is TRBJ2-7 and V is TRBV7-2, with 12 bases identical to TRBD2. CDR3 length: 16 amino acids. V shed 2 bases and J 7 bases; nucleotides not matched to a gene: 9. The germline V gene has CDR1 SGHTA and CDR2 FQGNSA. The CDR3 loop is CASSLRLAGGLGEQYF. DNA of the CDR3: TGTGCCAGCAGCTTAAGGCTAGCGGGGGGGCTGGGGGAGCAGTACTTC.

The chain is built from TRBV19 and TRBJ2-3, with D perhaps TRBD1 (5 bases). The CDR3 covers 21 residues. Looked up from germline, CDR1 is LNHDA and CDR2 is SQIVND (reference sequence). V dropped 4 bases and J dropped 0 bases, with 29 bases sitting between them. The CDR3 is CASSTGRIIVWGRASTDTQYF. CDR3 DNA sequence: TGTGCCAGTAGTACTGGAAGGATCATTGTGTGGGGCAGGGCCAGCACAGATACGCAGTATTTT.

This sequence joins TRBV10-3 and TRBJ1-1; TRBD1 might be the D (6 bases). The CDR3 has 15 amino acids. V lost 10 bases and J 0 bases, leaving 18 bases between the germline ends. The germline gives CDR1 ENHRY, CDR2 SYGVKD. The CDR3 spells CATTWTETMNTEAFF. CDR3 bases: TGTGCCACAACTTGGACAGAAACCATGAACACTGAAGCTTTCTTT.

This sequence joins TRBV27 and TRBJ1-2; TRBD1 matches at 7 bases. Germline values: CDR1 MNHEY, CDR2 SMNVEV (reference sequence). The length of the CDR3 is 14 residues. The V and J ends lost 7 bases and 4 bases, in that order; junction bases with no gene match: 9. CDR3 in DNA: TGTGCCAGCACCCCTCAGCCAGGGGGCTATGGCTACACCTTC. Amino acid sequence: CASTPQPGGYGYTF.

V is TRBV6-2 or TRBV6-3 and J is TRBJ1-1; 9 positions match TRBD1. The CDR3 runs to 16 residues. In germline, CDR1 is MNHEY, CDR2 SVGEGT. The ends lost 2 bases at V and 4 bases at J; junction bases unmatched: 8. The CDR3 bases are TGTGCCAGCAGTTACCTTTATGGACAGGGGACCACTGAAGCTTTCTTT. It codes for CASSYLYGQGTTEAFF.

This clone was found once. The chain employs TRBV19 and TRBJ2-5, with 8 bases fitting TRBD1. Germline V gives CDR1 LNHDA, CDR2 SQIVND (reference sequence). V dropped 6 bases and J dropped 2; count of bases not matched to a gene: 2. This CDR3 is 13 amino acids long. The CDR3 spells CASRRTGQETQYF. The DNA for the CDR3 is TGTGCCAGTAGGCGGACAGGGCAAGAGACCCAGTACTTC.

This clone is a singleton in its sample. This chain connects TRBV10-3 to TRBJ1-1, with D perhaps matching TRBD1 (5 bases). The ends were cut back, 5 bases at V and 1 base at J, with 14 bases in the middle. The CDR3 covers 15 residues. Germline loops: CDR1 ENHRY, CDR2 SYGVKD. CDR3 DNA sequence: TGTGCCATCAGTCCGGGGGGAGGGTCGAACACTGAAGCTTTCTTT. As protein: CAISPGGGSNTEAFF.

CDR3 sequence: CASSTGTGDFYEQYF. In DNA, the CDR3 is TGTGCCAGTAGTACTGGGACAGGGGACTTCTACGAGCAGTACTTC. This sequence joins TRBV19 and TRBJ2-7; 10 nucleotides agree with TRBD1. The length of the CDR3 is 15 residues. The ends lost 4 bases at V and 3 bases at J; junction bases unmatched: 6. Germline values: CDR1 LNHDA, CDR2 SQIVND (reference sequence).

The count of this clone is one. The chain has TRBV29-1 and TRBJ1-1, with a possible D match to TRBD1 (6 bases). Germline lookup yields CDR1 SQVTM and CDR2 ANQGSEA. The V end was cut by 4 bases, the J end by 2 bases, with 14 bases between. There are 14 residues in the CDR3. In DNA, the CDR3 is TGCAGCGTTGTATACAGGGACCTTAACACTGAAGCTTTCTTT. Its translation: CSVVYRDLNTEAFF.

This rearrangement joins TRBV19 to TRBJ2-1; 11 positions agree with TRBD2. J gave up 4 bases and V 7 bases, and 6 bases lay outside the gene matches. The CDR3 runs to 15 residues. Germline V gives CDR1 LNHDA, CDR2 SQIVND (reference sequence). This chain's CDR3 is CASTKTSGAYNEQFF. DNA of the CDR3: TGTGCCAGTACCAAGACTAGCGGGGCTTACAATGAGCAGTTCTTC.

In its sample, this clone was seen a few times. This chain links TRBV19 with TRBJ1-5; maybe TRBD1 (6 bases). The CDR3 loop spans 15 amino acids. CDR1 LNHDA and CDR2 SQIVND come from the germline V gene (reference sequence). V gave up 5 bases and J gave up 1 base, with 12 bases separating them. The CDR3 reads CASSSQGNSNQPQHF. Here the CDR3 DNA reads TGTGCCAGTAGTTCACAGGGAAACAGCAATCAGCCCCAGCATTTT. The full variable domain, with the rest looked up from reference TRBV19 and TRBJ1-5, is DGGITQSPKYLFRKEGQNVTLSCEQNLNHDAMYWYRQDPGQGLRLIYYSQIVNDFQKGDIAEGYSVSREKKESFPLTVTSAQKNPTAFYLCASSSQGNSNQPQHFGDGTRLSIL.

V usage is TRBV3-1 (or the pseudogene TRBV3-2) and J usage is TRBJ2-1, with TRBD2 as a possible D gene (5 bases). Trimming left V 1 base short and J 0 bases short, with 13 bases between. Looked up from germline, CDR1 is LGHDT and CDR2 is YNNKEL (reference sequence). CDR3 length equals 17 residues. CDR3 residues: CASSQGTFRSSYNEQFF. In DNA form, the CDR3 reads TGTGCCAGCAGCCAAGGGACTTTCAGGAGCTCCTACAATGAGCAGTTCTTC.

The chain recombines TRBV10-3 with TRBJ2-3; D possibly corresponds to TRBD1 (6 bases). Trimming removed 5 bases at V and 0 bases at J, with 18 bases between. Per the germline V gene, CDR1 is ENHRY and CDR2 is SYGVKD. CDR3 length: 17 amino acids. CDR3: CAISQGGAWVSTDTQYF. DNA for the CDR3: TGTGCCATCAGTCAAGGGGGTGCGTGGGTTAGCACAGATACGCAGTATTTT.

The chain combines TRBV14 with TRBJ2-7, with D possibly being TRBD1 (6 bases). The CDR3 is made up of 14 amino acids. Trimming pared 3 bases from V and 2 bases from J, leaving 11 bases between. Germline values: CDR1 SGHDN, CDR2 FVKESK. CDR3 bases: TGTGCCAGCAGCCAGAGCCAGGGGACCTACGAGCAGTACTTC. Translated: CASSQSQGTYEQYF.

This clone was detected once. The chain employs TRBV28 and TRBJ1-3; D not resolved. Germline CDR1 MDHEN, CDR2 SYDVKM. Trimming removed 5 bases at V and 2 bases at J, with 25 bases between. The CDR3 loop spans 19 amino acids. CDR3 sequence reads: CASSPMLGPKLTAGNTIYF. CDR3 DNA sequence: TGTGCCAGCAGTCCCATGTTGGGCCCTAAGCTTACGGCTGGAAACACCATATATTTT.

The CDR3 loop is CSVDPARAETQYF. In DNA, the CDR3 is TGCAGCGTTGATCCGGCCAGGGCGGAGACCCAGTACTTC. The V call is TRBV29-1, the J call TRBJ2-5, with D possibly being TRBD1 (5 bases). The germline gives CDR1 SQVTM, CDR2 ANQGSEA. There are 13 residues in the CDR3. V lost 3 bases, J lost 5 bases, and 13 bases lay in between.